The 29 T cell receptor beta chains presented below share a single source sample, sequenced in a study of blood T cell repertoires in COVID-19. Profiled with immunoSEQ multiplex PCR; TCRdb holds only in-frame clones, not every one. The sample includes tens of thousands of clones, 70% to 85% seen only once; the top ten take roughly 4%. The sequenced sample consisted of peripheral blood. The receptors derive from a man aged 55 to 69 with acute or convalescent COVID-19.

The chain links TRBV11-3 to TRBJ2-2; D is uncertain. Germline V gene data show CDR1 as SGHNT and CDR2 as YENEEA. V lost 6 bases, J lost 4 bases, and 12 bases lay in between. The CDR3 covers 14 residues. Written as DNA, the CDR3 is TGTGCCAGCAGTGACAAACGTGGCACCGGGGAGCTGTTTTTT. It is translated as CASSDKRGTGELFF. Based on the CDR3 plus reference TRBV11-3 and TRBJ2-2, the full variable domain is EAGVVQSPRYKIIEKKQPVAFWCNPISGHNTLYWYLQNLGQGPELLIRYENEEAVDDSQLPKDRFSAERLKGVDSTLKIQPAELGDSAVYLCASSDKRGTGELFFGEGSRLTVL.

The chain employs TRBV30 and TRBJ1-2, with D perhaps TRBD1 (5 bases). The CDR3 is made up of 11 amino acids. CDR1 and CDR2 (germline): GTSNPN, SVGIG (reference sequence). Deletions cut 8 bases from V and 4 bases from J, with 11 bases between. The CDR3 is CARGGGYGYTF. For the CDR3, the DNA is TGTGCCCGCGGGGGAGGCTATGGCTACACCTTC.

This clone has only one observation. The V gene is TRBV18, the J gene TRBJ1-1; 8 bases match TRBD1. The CDR3 length is 14 residues. J was trimmed by 1 base and V by 4 bases; bases with no gene match: 2. Looked up from germline, CDR1 is KGHSH and CDR2 is LQKENI. The CDR3: CASSQQGGNTEAFF. CDR3 nucleotides: TGTGCCAGCTCACAACAGGGGGGGAACACTGAAGCTTTCTTT.

The chain employs TRBV18 and TRBJ1-4; maybe TRBD1 (6 bases). The CDR3 is made up of 13 amino acids. V gave up 3 bases and J gave up 5 bases, with 7 bases separating them. The germline V gene has CDR1 KGHSH and CDR2 LQKENI. The DNA for the CDR3 is TGTGCCAGCTCACCGGACAGAAATGAAAAACTGTTTTTT. Its translation is CASSPDRNEKLFF. The full variable domain, its missing parts supplied by reference TRBV18 and TRBJ1-4, is NAGVMQNPRHLVRRRGQEARLRCSPMKGHSHVYWYRQLPEEGLKFMVYLQKENIIDESGMPKERFSAEFPKEGPSILRIQQVVRGDSAAYFCASSPDRNEKLFFGSGTQLSVL.

This clone has more than one count but fewer than ten. The V and J genes are TRBV13 and TRBJ1-6; D is possibly TRBD1 (6 bases). V gave up 5 bases and J gave up 10 bases, with 18 bases separating them. The CDR3 is 15 residues long. From germline, CDR1 is PRHDT and CDR2 FYEKMQ (reference sequence). CDR3 coding DNA: TGTGCCAGCAGCATTGGGGGCGTTGGGAACTCACCCCTCCACTTT. Translation: CASSIGGVGNSPLHF.

V and J are TRBV6-6 and TRBJ1-1; D is possibly TRBD1 (6 bases). Trimming removed 2 bases at V and 10 bases at J, with 11 bases between. Per the germline V gene, CDR1 is MNHNY and CDR2 is SVGAGI (reference sequence). CDR3 size: 12 residues. The CDR3 sequence: CASSYTAGAAFF. Here the CDR3 DNA reads TGTGCCAGCAGTTACACAGCGGGGGCAGCTTTCTTT.

The J gene is TRBJ1-1, the V gene TRBV9, with D possibly being TRBD1 (5 bases). The CDR3 totals 11 residues. Trimming stripped 6 bases from V and 3 bases from J, with 6 bases between. Germline lookup yields CDR1 SGDLS and CDR2 YYNGEE. The CDR3 loop reads CASTGDTEAFF. The CDR3 DNA reads as TGTGCCAGCACGGGGGACACTGAAGCTTTCTTT.

This chain links TRBV7-9 with TRBJ1-1; D might be TRBD1 (5 bases). The ends were cut back, 4 bases at V and 1 base at J, with 10 bases in the middle. Germline values: CDR1 SEHNR, CDR2 FQNEAQ (reference sequence). CDR3 length: 14 amino acids. DNA for the CDR3: TGTGCCAGCAGCTCCTTAGACAGGAACACTGAAGCTTTCTTT. Translation gives CASSSLDRNTEAFF.

This clone has just one count. CDR3 coding DNA: TGTGCCAGCAGCCCCTACCGTGTCAATGAGCAGTTCTTC. This codes for CASSPYRVNEQFF. The rearrangement links TRBV9 to TRBJ2-1; D is unclear. Germline assignment: CDR1 SGDLS and CDR2 YYNGEE. Trimming removed 4 bases at V and 6 bases at J, with 11 bases between. The CDR3 spans 13 residues. Filled out from reference TRBV9 and TRBJ2-1, the complete variable domain reads DSGVTQTPKHLITATGQRVTLRCSPRSGDLSVYWYQQSLDQGLQFLIQYYNGEERAKGNILERFSAQQFPDLHSELNLSSLELGDSALYFCASSPYRVNEQFFGPGTRLTVL.

This clone is medium-sized (0.01 to 0.1%) within its sample. The chain combines TRBV11-2 with TRBJ1-6; D is undetermined. In germline, CDR1 is SGHAT, CDR2 FQNNGV. The CDR3 consists of 15 residues. The V end lost 5 bases, the J end lost 4 bases, and 12 bases lay between the germline ends. The CDR3 region is CASSIYSSYNSPLHF. CDR3 nucleotide sequence: TGTGCCAGCAGCATCTACAGTTCTTATAATTCACCCCTCCACTTT.

The V call is TRBV11-2, the J call TRBJ1-1; unclear D gene. This CDR3 contains 14 residues. In germline, CDR1 is SGHAT, CDR2 FQNNGV. Trimming took off 0 bases at V and 0 bases at J, with 5 bases between the two ends. CDR3 sequence: CASSLDTLNTEAFF. CDR3 nucleotide sequence: TGTGCCAGCAGCTTAGACACTTTGAACACTGAAGCTTTCTTT.

The chain links TRBV6-2 or TRBV6-3 to TRBJ1-2, with a weak D call TRBD1 (5 bases). The ends were cut back, 0 bases at V and 7 bases at J, with 9 bases in the middle. This CDR3 contains 13 residues. Looked up from germline, CDR1 is MNHEY and CDR2 is SVGEGT. CDR3 in DNA: TGTGCCAGCAGTTACTCAGGGGCTGGTGGCTACACCTTC. This gives the protein CASSYSGAGGYTF.

The rearrangement uses TRBV11-2 and TRBJ1-4; 9 nucleotides align to TRBD1. CDR3 length: 17 amino acids. Germline assignment: CDR1 SGHAT and CDR2 FQNNGV. Unmatched junction bases numbered 9, after V lost 1 base and J lost 6 bases. The CDR3 spells CASSLAGTGRKYEKLFF. The DNA for the CDR3 is TGTGCCAGCAGCTTAGCCGGGACAGGGAGAAAGTATGAAAAACTGTTTTTT.

The chain joins TRBV6-5 to TRBJ1-1; the D is unclear. CDR3 length equals 14 residues. Germline lookup yields CDR1 MNHEY and CDR2 SVGAGI. The V end lost 5 bases, the J end lost 0 bases, and 10 bases lay between the germline ends. The CDR3, as DNA: TGTGCCAGCAGTCCACAGCAAATGAACACTGAAGCTTTCTTT. Amino acid sequence: CASSPQQMNTEAFF.

V usage is TRBV10-3 and J usage is TRBJ2-7; D is perhaps TRBD1 (8 bases). This CDR3 comprises 14 residues. Germline V CDR1 and CDR2: ENHRY, SYGVKD. The germline V and J ends were trimmed by 10 bases and 1 base, with 17 bases remaining between them. CDR3 in amino acids: CATLQGGESYEQYF. CDR3 bases: TGTGCCACCTTACAGGGGGGGGAGTCCTACGAGCAGTACTTC.

V gene TRBV5-1 combines with J gene TRBJ2-1; 8 bases map to TRBD1. Germline V gene data show CDR1 as SGHRS and CDR2 as YFSETQ. The CDR3 has 14 amino acids. Losses at the gene ends were 4 bases for V and 7 bases for J; bases not matched to a gene: 7. The CDR3 region has the DNA TGCGCCAGCAGCGTCCAGGGGGCCGGGAATGAGCAGTTCTTC. This translates into CASSVQGAGNEQFF.

The CDR3 reads CASSFIDSYGYTF. DNA for the CDR3: TGTGCCAGCAGTTTCATCGACAGCTATGGCTACACCTTC. The chain uses TRBV28 and TRBJ1-2, with D possibly TRBD1 on 5 matching bases. There are 13 residues in the CDR3. The V gene lost 3 bases and the J gene lost 4 bases, with 9 bases spanning the gap. Germline CDR1 is MDHEN and CDR2 is SYDVKM.

This chain links TRBV19 with TRBJ1-1; TRBD1 aligns across 9 bases. V lost 8 bases to trimming and J lost 6 bases; unmatched junction nucleotides: 19. The CDR3 is 17 amino acids. Looked up from germline, CDR1 is LNHDA and CDR2 is SQIVND (reference sequence). The CDR3 nucleotides are TGTGCCAGTCAGTCCCTAGGGGGGACAGGGATTAGATCTGAAGCTTTCTTT. Translating gives CASQSLGGTGIRSEAFF.

Worth noting for this clone: The sample has other DNA sequences that encode this CDR3 too. The chain employs TRBV20-1 and TRBJ1-1; D may be TRBD1 (6 bases). Trimming stripped 3 bases from V and 5 bases from J, with 13 bases between. Germline-derived CDR1 and CDR2 are DFQATT and SNEGSKA (reference sequence). CDR3 length equals 13 residues. CDR3 nucleotides: TGCAGTGCTAGTGAACAGGGCTGGACTGAAGCTTTCTTT. Translating it yields CSASEQGWTEAFF.

On this clone: The sample has other DNA sequences that encode this CDR3 too. The gene calls are TRBV5-4 and TRBJ1-1; D is perhaps TRBD1 (6 bases). The CDR3 loop spans 14 amino acids. V dropped 0 bases and J dropped 8 bases, with 14 bases sitting between them. Germline CDR1 and CDR2: SGHNT and YYREEE (reference sequence). The CDR3 here is CASSLGEGGGEAFF. CDR3 in DNA: TGTGCCAGCAGCTTGGGGGAGGGAGGGGGGGAAGCTTTCTTT.

The chain carries TRBV6-6 and TRBJ1-6, with TRBD1 matching over 9 bases. This CDR3 is built from 15 residues. V shed 7 bases, J shed 8 bases, and the junction held 9 bases outside the gene matches. The germline CDR1 and CDR2 sequences are MNHNY and SVGAGI (reference sequence). In DNA, the CDR3 is TGTGCCAGCACCCTCTACGGGACAGGGTATTCACCCCTCCACTTT. Its protein product is CASTLYGTGYSPLHF.

This clone was counted between two and nine times. V gene TRBV5-1 combines with J gene TRBJ2-3; 9 nucleotides agree with TRBD2. The CDR3 sequence is 15 residues long. Germline V CDR1 and CDR2: SGHRS, YFSETQ. Germline trimming cut 2 bases from V and 3 bases from J; bases unmatched to any gene: 4. The CDR3 region has the DNA TGCGCCAGCAGCTTTGGGAGCGGGGGGACAGATACGCAGTATTTT. Encoded protein: CASSFGSGGTDTQYF.

The chain carries TRBV5-5 and TRBJ2-7, with D possibly TRBD1 on 5 matching bases. CDR1 is SGHKS, CDR2 YYEKEE, per germline (reference sequence). The germline V and J ends were trimmed by 2 bases and 3 bases, with 12 bases remaining between them. CDR3 length: 14 residues. The CDR3: CASSLRHDSYEQYF. In DNA, the CDR3 is TGTGCCAGCAGCTTACGACACGACAGCTACGAGCAGTACTTC.

The J gene is TRBJ1-1, the V gene TRBV19; D is uncertain. CDR1 is LNHDA and CDR2 is SQIVND in the germline V gene (reference sequence). The CDR3 spans 14 residues. Trimming removed 0 bases from V and 3 bases from J, with 8 bases in between. The CDR3 DNA reads as TGTGCCAGTAGTATAGATATCAGTGACACTGAAGCTTTCTTT. Amino acid sequence: CASSIDISDTEAFF.

This clone was seen more than once but under ten times. The chain employs TRBV5-6 and TRBJ1-1, with 8 bases lining up with TRBD1. The CDR3 extends over 16 amino acids. Germline V lookup: CDR1 SGHDT, CDR2 YYEEEE. With 4 bases clipped from V and 0 bases from J, the junction kept 8 bases outside the gene matches. The DNA of the CDR3 is TGTGCCAGCAGCGGCACAGGGGGGGCGTTGAACACTGAAGCTTTCTTT. This gives the protein CASSGTGGALNTEAFF.

CDR3 sequence reads: CASSRTGANNSPLHF. CDR3 sequence (DNA): TGTGCCAGCAGTAGGACAGGGGCGAATAATTCACCCCTCCACTTT. This sequence joins TRBV6-5 and TRBJ1-6; 9 bases are a match to TRBD1. CDR3 length equals 15 residues. V shed 5 bases, J shed 5 bases, and the junction held 4 bases outside the gene matches. Looked up from germline, CDR1 is MNHEY and CDR2 is SVGAGI.

The chain links TRBV11-3 to TRBJ2-2; D is undetermined. Per germline, CDR1 SGHNT and CDR2 YENEEA. This CDR3 is 12 amino acids long. Trimming pared 5 bases from V and 5 bases from J, leaving 6 bases between. The CDR3 is CASSPYTGELFF. CDR3 coding DNA: TGTGCCAGCAGCCCTTATACCGGGGAGCTGTTTTTT. Using reference TRBV11-3 and TRBJ2-2 for the parts outside the CDR3, the full variable domain is EAGVVQSPRYKIIEKKQPVAFWCNPISGHNTLYWYLQNLGQGPELLIRYENEEAVDDSQLPKDRFSAERLKGVDSTLKIQPAELGDSAVYLCASSPYTGELFFGEGSRLTVL.

This clone was seen once. The V call is TRBV9, the J call TRBJ2-2; perhaps TRBD1 as D (6 bases). V was cut by 2 bases and J by 8 bases, with 19 bases left in between. CDR1 and CDR2 (germline): SGDLS, YYNGEE. This CDR3 has 16 amino acids. In nucleotides, the CDR3 is TGTGCCAGCAGCGTCGGGAAGGGGGTTTATGAAGGGGAGCTGTTTTTT. Translating gives CASSVGKGVYEGELFF.

The chain recombines TRBV6-5 with TRBJ1-1; D remains ambiguous. Looked up from germline, CDR1 is MNHEY and CDR2 is SVGAGI. V was shortened by 0 bases and J by 1 base, with 6 bases between the two germline ends. CDR3 length: 14 amino acids. The CDR3 reads CASSYSEGNTEAFF. In nucleotides, the CDR3 is TGTGCCAGCAGTTACTCGGAGGGGAACACTGAAGCTTTCTTT.